Listed below are T cell receptor beta chains from one sample, sequenced in a study of cytomegalovirus exposure and HLA in healthy donors. Sequencing was performed with immunoSEQ multiplex PCR; in TCRdb, only in-frame clones are kept and a portion is missing. The table includes over 100,000 clones, about 80% detected once. Sequenced material: PBMCs. Receptors originate from a female donor in good health and CMV-seronegative. The CDR3 runs from the conserved cysteine through the conserved F or W. A D gene is named only where the DNA matches it firmly. Clone size is stated in some rows and not others, as once, few, many or a class when expanded.

cdr3_length	clone_size	d_call	j_call	v_call	cdr3_aa	cdr3_nt
15	NA	NA	TRBJ2-3	TRBV4-1	CASSQGSSVPDTQYF	TGCGCCAGCAGCCAAGGCTCTAGTGTCCCAGATACGCAGTATTTT
13	NA	NA	TRBJ1-1	TRBV7-9	CASSLVLTPEAFF	TGTGCCAGCAGCTTAGTCCTCACTCCTGAAGCTTTCTTT
14	NA	NA	TRBJ1-1	TRBV2	CATTSLSTEAEAFF	TGTGCCACCACGTCTCTTTCCACGGAGGCTGAAGCTTTCTTT
11	NA	NA	TRBJ1-2	TRBV30	CAWSPLDGYTF	TGTGCCTGGAGCCCTTTAGATGGCTACACCTTC
13	NA	NA	TRBJ1-2	TRBV19	CASYPGHMNGYTF	TGTGCCAGTTATCCAGGGCATATGAATGGCTACACCTTC
12	NA	NA	TRBJ1-2	TRBV7-2	CASSPVQYGYTF	TGTGCCAGCAGCCCAGTGCAGTATGGCTACACCTTC
15	NA	TRBD2	TRBJ2-1	TRBV7-9	CASSREGLAAREQFF	TGTGCCAGCAGCAGGGAGGGACTAGCGGCCAGGGAGCAGTTCTTC
13	NA	NA	TRBJ2-7	TRBV10-3	CAISESEKGEQYF	TGTGCCATCAGTGAGTCCGAAAAGGGGGAGCAGTACTTC
13	NA	NA	TRBJ2-5	TRBV5-6	CASSLDGQETQYF	TGTGCCAGCAGCTTGGACGGGCAAGAGACCCAGTACTTC
15	NA	NA	TRBJ2-7	TRBV5-1	CASSAQGRGPYEQYF	TGCGCCAGCAGCGCCCAGGGGCGCGGCCCCTACGAGCAGTACTTC
13	NA	NA	TRBJ1-1	TRBV5-8	CASSLGGLTEAFF	TGTGCCAGCAGCTTGGGGGGCTTGACTGAAGCTTTCTTT
14	NA	NA	TRBJ1-5	TRBV19	CASSIYGANQPQHF	TGTGCCAGTAGTATTTATGGGGCGAATCAGCCCCAGCATTTT
13	NA	NA	TRBJ2-2	TRBV7-9	CASTLVSTGELFF	TGTGCCAGCACCCTCGTATCCACCGGGGAGCTGTTTTTT
14	NA	NA	TRBJ2-3	TRBV7-9	CASSSGRTTDTQYF	TGTGCCAGCAGCTCAGGCAGGACAACAGATACGCAGTATTTT
13	NA	NA	TRBJ1-2	TRBV28	CASSPGGNYGYTF	TGTGCCAGCAGCCCTGGGGGGAACTATGGCTACACCTTC
14	NA	TRBD2	TRBJ2-1	TRBV28	CASRLAGSYNEQFF	TGTGCCAGCAGACTAGCGGGCTCCTACAATGAGCAGTTCTTC
16	once	TRBD1	TRBJ2-1	TRBV18	CASSPQQGAGGNEQFF	TGTGCCAGCTCACCACAGCAGGGGGCTGGGGGCAATGAGCAGTTCTTC
16	few	NA	TRBJ1-2	TRBV19	CASSGKEDTGNYGYTF	TGTGCCAGTAGTGGCAAGGAGGATACAGGGAACTATGGCTACACCTTC
13	NA	TRBD1	TRBJ2-7	TRBV27	CASRRTGSYEQYF	TGTGCCAGCAGGCGGACAGGGTCGTACGAGCAGTACTTC